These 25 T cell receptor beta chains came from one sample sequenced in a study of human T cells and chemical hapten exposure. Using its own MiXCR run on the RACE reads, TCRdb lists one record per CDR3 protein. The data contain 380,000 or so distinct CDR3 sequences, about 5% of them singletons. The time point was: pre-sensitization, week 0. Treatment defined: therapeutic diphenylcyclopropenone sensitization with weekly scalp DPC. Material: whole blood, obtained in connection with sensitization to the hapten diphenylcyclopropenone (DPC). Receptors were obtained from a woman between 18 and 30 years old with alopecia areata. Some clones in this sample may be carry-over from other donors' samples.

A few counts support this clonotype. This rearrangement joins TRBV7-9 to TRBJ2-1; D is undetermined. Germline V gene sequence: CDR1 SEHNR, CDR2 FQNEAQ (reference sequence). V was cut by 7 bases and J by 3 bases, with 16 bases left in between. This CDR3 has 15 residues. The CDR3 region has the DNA TGTGCCAGCATTCTTGAGGAGCGTAGCTACAATGAGCAGTTCTTC. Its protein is CASILEERSYNEQFF.

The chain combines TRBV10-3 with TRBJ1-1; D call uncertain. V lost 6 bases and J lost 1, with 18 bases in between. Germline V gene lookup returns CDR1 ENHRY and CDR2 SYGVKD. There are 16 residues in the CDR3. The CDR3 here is CAIRIKPRTPNTEAFF. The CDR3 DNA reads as TGTGCCATCAGGATTAAACCAAGGACCCCGAACACTGAAGCTTTCTTT.

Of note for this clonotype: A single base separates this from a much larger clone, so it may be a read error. As DNA, the CDR3 is TGTGCCAGCAGCCCCTCTCTTCCGGGACAGTGGGACACCGGGGAGCTGTTTTTT. Encoded protein: CASSPSLPGQWDTGELFF. The chain links TRBV9 to TRBJ2-2; 7 nucleotides align to TRBD1. With V trimmed by 4 bases and J by 3 bases, 15 bases remained unmatched. The CDR3 is 18 amino acids. The germline gives CDR1 SGDLS, CDR2 YYNGEE.

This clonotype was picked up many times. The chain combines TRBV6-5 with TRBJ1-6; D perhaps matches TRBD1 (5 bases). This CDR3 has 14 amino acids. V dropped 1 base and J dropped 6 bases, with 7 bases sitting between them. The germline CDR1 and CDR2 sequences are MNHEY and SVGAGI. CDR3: CASSYYQGNSPLHF. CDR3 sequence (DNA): TGTGCCAGCAGTTACTATCAGGGTAATTCACCCCTCCACTTT.

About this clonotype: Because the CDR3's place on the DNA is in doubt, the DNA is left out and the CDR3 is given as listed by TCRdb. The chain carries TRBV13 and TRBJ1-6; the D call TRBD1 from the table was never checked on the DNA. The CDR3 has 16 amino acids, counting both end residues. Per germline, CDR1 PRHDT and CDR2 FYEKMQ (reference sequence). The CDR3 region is CASSFGPGLGNSPLHF.

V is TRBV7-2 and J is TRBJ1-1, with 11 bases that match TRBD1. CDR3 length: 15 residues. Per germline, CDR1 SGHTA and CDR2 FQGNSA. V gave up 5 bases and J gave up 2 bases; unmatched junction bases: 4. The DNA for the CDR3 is TGTGCCAGCAGCGTAGGGACAGGGGGAAACACTGAAGCTTTCTTT. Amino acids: CASSVGTGGNTEAFF.

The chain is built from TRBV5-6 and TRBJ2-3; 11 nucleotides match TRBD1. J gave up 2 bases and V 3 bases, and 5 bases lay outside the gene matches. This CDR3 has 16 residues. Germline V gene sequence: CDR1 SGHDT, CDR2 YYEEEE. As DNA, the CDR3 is TGTGCCAGCAGCTCCTGGACAGGGGGCCTCACAGATACGCAGTATTTT. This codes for CASSSWTGGLTDTQYF. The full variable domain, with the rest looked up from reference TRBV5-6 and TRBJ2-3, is DAGVTQSPTHLIKTRGQQVTLRCSPKSGHDTVSWYQQALGQGPQFIFQYYEEEERQRGNFPDRFSGHQFPNYSSELNVNALLLGDSALYLCASSSWTGGLTDTQYFGPGTRLTVL.

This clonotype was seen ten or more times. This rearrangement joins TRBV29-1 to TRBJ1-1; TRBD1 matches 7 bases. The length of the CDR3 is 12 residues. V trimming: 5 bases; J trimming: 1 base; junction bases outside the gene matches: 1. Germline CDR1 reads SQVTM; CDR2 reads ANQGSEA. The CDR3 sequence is CSVWTGNTEAFF. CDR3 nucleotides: TGCAGCGTTTGGACAGGGAACACTGAAGCTTTCTTT.

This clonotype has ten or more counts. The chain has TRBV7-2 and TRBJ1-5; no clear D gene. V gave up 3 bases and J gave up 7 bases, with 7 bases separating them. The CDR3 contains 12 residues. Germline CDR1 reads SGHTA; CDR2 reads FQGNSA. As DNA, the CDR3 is TGTGCCAGCAGCTTCTCAGGCCAGCCCCAGCATTTT. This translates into CASSFSGQPQHF.

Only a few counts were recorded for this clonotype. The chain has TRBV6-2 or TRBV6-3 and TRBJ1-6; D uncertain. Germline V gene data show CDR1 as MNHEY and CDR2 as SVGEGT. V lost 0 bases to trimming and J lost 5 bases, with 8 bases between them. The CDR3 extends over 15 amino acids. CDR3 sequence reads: CASSYSKRDNSPLHF. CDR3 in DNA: TGTGCCAGCAGTTACTCGAAAAGGGATAATTCACCCCTCCACTTT.

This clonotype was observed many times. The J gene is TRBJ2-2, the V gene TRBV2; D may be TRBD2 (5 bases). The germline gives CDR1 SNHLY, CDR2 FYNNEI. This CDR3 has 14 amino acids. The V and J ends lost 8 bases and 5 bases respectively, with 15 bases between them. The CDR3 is CASLGRERTGELFF. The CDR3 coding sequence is TGTGCCAGCCTAGGGAGAGAGAGGACCGGGGAGCTGTTTTTT.

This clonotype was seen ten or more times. The CDR3 here is CASSPRQGAYTEAFF. CDR3 DNA: TGTGCCAGCAGCCCGCGACAGGGGGCCTACACTGAAGCTTTCTTT. The chain combines TRBV11-2 with TRBJ1-1; 10 bases are shared with TRBD1. The length of the CDR3 is 15 residues. The V gene end was trimmed by 5 bases and the J gene end by 3 bases; junction bases not matched to a gene: 6. From germline, CDR1 is SGHAT and CDR2 FQNNGV.

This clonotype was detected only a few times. This chain's CDR3 is CSGYSPGGAPGNQPQHF. CDR3 DNA: TGCAGCGGTTATTCCCCGGGGGGGGCGCCGGGCAATCAGCCCCAGCATTTT. The gene calls are TRBV29-1 and TRBJ1-5; a weak D match, TRBD1 (6 bases). Germline V gives CDR1 SQVTM, CDR2 ANQGSEA. With 7 bases removed from V and 2 bases from J, the gap between germline ends came to 24 bases. The CDR3 consists of 17 residues.

In DNA form, the CDR3 reads TGTGCCAGCCGTTTAACTGGGGCCAACGTCCTGACTTTC. It codes for CASRLTGANVLTF. The chain has TRBV6-2 or TRBV6-3 and TRBJ2-6; no definite D call. Trimming shortened V by 8 bases and J by 2 bases, and 7 bases separated the two germline ends. This CDR3 is built from 13 residues. Germline-derived CDR1 and CDR2 are MNHEY and SVGEGT.

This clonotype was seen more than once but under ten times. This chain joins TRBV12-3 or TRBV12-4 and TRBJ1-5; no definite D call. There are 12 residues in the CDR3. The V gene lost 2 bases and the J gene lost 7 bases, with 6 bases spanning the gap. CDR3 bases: TGTGCCAGCAGTTTACCGACGCAGCCCCAGCATTTT. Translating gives CASSLPTQPQHF.

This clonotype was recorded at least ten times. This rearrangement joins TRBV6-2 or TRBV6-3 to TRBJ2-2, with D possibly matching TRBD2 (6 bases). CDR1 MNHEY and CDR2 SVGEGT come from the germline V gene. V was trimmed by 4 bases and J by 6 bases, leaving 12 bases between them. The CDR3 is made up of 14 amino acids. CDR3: CASSSTSLAGELFF. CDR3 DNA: TGTGCCAGCAGTTCGACTAGTTTGGCCGGGGAGCTGTTTTTT.

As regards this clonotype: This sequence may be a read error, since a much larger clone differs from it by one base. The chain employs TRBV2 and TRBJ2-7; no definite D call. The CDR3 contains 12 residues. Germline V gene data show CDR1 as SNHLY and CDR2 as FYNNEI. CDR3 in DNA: TGTACCACCGCACAGAGGTCCTACGAGCAGTACTTC. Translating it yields CTTAQRSYEQYF. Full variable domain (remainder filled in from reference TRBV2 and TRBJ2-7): EPEVTQTPSHQVTQMGQEVILRCVPISNHLYFYWYRQILGQKVEFLVSFYNNEISEKSEIFDDQFSVERPDGSNFTLKIRSTKLEDSAMYFCTTAQRSYEQYFGPGTRLTVT.

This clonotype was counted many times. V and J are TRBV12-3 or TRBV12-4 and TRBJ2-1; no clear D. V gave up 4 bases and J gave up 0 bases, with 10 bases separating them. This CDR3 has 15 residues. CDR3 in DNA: TGTGCCAGCAGTTCTTCCACAAGCTCCTACAATGAGCAGTTCTTC. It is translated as CASSSSTSSYNEQFF.

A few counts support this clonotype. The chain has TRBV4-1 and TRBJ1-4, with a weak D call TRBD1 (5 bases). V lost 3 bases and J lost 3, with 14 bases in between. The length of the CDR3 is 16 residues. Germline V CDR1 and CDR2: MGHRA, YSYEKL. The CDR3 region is CASSQAPTVSNEKLFF. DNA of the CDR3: TGCGCCAGCAGCCAGGCCCCGACAGTCTCTAATGAAAAACTGTTTTTT.

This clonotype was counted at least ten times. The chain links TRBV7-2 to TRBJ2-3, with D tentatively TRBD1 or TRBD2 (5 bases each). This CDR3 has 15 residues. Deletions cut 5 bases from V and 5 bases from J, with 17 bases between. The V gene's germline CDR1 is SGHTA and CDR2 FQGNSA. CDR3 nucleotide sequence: TGTGCCAGCAGCATCATGGGACCTGGGATAGATACGCAGTATTTT. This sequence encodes CASSIMGPGIDTQYF.

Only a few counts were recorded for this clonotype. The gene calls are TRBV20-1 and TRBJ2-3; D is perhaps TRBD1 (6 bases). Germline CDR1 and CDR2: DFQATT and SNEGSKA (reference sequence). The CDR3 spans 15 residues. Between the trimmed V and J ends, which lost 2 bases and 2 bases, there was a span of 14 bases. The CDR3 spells CSARPSGAYTDTQYF. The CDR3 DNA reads TGCAGTGCTAGACCTTCAGGGGCGTACACAGATACGCAGTATTTT.

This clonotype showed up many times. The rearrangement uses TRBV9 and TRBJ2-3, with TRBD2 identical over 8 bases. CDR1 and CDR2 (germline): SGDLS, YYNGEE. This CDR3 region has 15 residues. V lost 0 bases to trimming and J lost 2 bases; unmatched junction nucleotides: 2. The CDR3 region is CASSVGSGTTDTQYF. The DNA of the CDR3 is TGTGCCAGCAGCGTAGGTAGCGGGACCACAGATACGCAGTATTTT.

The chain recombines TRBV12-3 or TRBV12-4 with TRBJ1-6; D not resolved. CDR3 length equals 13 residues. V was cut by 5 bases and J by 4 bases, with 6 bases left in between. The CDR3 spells CASSRRYNSPLHF. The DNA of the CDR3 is TGTGCCAGCAGTAGACGGTATAATTCACCCCTCCACTTT.

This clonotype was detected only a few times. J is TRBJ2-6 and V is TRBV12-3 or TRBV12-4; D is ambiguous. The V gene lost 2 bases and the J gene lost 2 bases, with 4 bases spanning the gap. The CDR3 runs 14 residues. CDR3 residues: CASSLLPGANVLTF. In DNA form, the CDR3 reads TGTGCCAGCAGTTTACTCCCTGGGGCCAACGTCCTGACTTTC.

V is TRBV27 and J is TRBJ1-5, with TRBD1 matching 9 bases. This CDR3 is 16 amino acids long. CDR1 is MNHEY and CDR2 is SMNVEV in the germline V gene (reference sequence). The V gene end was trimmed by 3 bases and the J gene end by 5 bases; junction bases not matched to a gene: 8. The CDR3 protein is CASSFIQGAMDQPQHF. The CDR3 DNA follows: TGTGCCAGCAGTTTCATACAGGGGGCTATGGATCAGCCCCAGCATTTT.